This TCR beta chain was found in a study of neurological immune-mediated disorders. V dropped 6 bases and J dropped 0; count of bases not matched to a gene: 7. The germline V gene has CDR1 DFQATT and CDR2 SNEGSKA (reference sequence). CDR3 length: 14 amino acids. TCRdb analysed the 5' RACE reads with MiXCR anew, one entry per CDR3 protein. The sample lists 60,000 to 85,000 distinct CDR3 sequences; 4% to 6% were seen once. Source material: PBMCs. V usage is TRBV20-1 and J usage is TRBJ2-7; 8 nucleotides match TRBD1. This TCR derives from a woman aged 25 to 39 with multiple sclerosis. The CDR3 reads CSAPRTGNSYEQYF. The CDR3, as DNA: TGCAGTGCCCCGCGGACAGGGAACTCCTACGAGCAGTACTTC.